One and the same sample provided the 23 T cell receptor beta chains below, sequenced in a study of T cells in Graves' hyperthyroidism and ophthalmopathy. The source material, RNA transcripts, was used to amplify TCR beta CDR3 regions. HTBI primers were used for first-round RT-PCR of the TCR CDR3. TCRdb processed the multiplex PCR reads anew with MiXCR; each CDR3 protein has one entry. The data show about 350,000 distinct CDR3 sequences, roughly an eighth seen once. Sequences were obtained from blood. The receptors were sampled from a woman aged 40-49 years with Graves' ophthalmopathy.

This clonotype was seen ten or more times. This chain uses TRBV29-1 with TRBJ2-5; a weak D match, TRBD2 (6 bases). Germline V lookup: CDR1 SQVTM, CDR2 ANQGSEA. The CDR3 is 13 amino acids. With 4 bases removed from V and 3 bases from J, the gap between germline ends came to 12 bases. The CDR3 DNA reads TGCAGCGTTGCAGTACTAGCTAAAGAGACCCAGTACTTC. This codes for CSVAVLAKETQYF.

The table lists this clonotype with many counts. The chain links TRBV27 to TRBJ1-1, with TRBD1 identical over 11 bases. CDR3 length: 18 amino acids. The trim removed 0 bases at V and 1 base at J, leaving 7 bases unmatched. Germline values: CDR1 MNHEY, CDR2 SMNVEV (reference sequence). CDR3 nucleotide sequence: TGTGCCAGCAGTTTATCAATTGGGACAGGGGGTCGGAACACTGAAGCTTTCTTT. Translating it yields CASSLSIGTGGRNTEAFF.

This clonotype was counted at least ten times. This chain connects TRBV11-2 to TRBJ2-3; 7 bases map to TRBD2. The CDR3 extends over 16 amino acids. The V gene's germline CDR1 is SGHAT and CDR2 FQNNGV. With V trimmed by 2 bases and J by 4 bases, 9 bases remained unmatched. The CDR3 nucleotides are TGTGCCAGCAGCTTAAGGGGTGCGGGAGTGTCAGATACGCAGTATTTT. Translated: CASSLRGAGVSDTQYF. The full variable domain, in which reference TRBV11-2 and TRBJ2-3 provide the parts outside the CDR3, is EAGVAQSPRYKIIEKRQSVAFWCNPISGHATLYWYQQILGQGPKLLIQFQNNGVVDDSQLPKDRFSAERLKGVDSTLKIQPAKLEDSAVYLCASSLRGAGVSDTQYFGPGTRLTVL.

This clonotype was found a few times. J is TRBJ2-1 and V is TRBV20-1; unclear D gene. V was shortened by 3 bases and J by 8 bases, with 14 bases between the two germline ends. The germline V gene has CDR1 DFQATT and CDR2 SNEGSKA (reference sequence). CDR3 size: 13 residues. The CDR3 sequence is CSARTIEEHEQFF. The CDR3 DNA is TGCAGTGCTAGGACGATCGAAGAGCATGAGCAGTTCTTC.

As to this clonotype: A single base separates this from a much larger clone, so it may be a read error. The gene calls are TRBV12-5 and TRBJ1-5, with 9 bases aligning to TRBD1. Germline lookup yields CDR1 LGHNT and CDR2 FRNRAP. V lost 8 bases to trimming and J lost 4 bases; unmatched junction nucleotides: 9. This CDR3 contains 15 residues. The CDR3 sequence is CASRLRDRANQPQHF. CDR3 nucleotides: TGTGCTAGTCGTCTCCGGGACAGGGCGAATCAGCCCCAGCATTTT.

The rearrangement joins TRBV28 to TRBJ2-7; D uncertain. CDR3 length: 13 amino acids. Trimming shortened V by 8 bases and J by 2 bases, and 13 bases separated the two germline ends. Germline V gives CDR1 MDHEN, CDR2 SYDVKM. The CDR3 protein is CASLDLGPYEQYF. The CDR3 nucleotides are TGTGCCAGCCTGGACCTGGGCCCCTACGAGCAGTACTTC.

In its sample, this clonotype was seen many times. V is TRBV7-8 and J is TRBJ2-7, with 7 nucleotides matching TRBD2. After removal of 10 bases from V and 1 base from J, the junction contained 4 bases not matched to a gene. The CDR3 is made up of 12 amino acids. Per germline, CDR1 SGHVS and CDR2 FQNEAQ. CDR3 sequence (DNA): TGTGCCACCCGGGGGGTATCCTACGAGCAGTACTTC. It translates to CATRGVSYEQYF.

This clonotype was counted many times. CDR3 region: CASSFEVAEQFF. For the CDR3, the DNA is TGTGCCAGCAGCTTCGAAGTTGCTGAGCAGTTCTTC. This chain links TRBV7-9 with TRBJ2-1; D is unresolved. CDR1 and CDR2 from the germline V gene are SEHNR and FQNEAQ (reference sequence). Between the trimmed V and J ends, which lost 3 bases and 9 bases, there was a span of 9 bases. The CDR3 has 12 residues.

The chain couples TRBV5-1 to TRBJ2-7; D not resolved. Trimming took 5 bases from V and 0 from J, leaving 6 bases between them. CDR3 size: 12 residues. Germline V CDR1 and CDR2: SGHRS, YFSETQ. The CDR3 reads CASSTNSYEQYF. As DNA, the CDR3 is TGCGCCAGCAGTACCAACTCCTACGAGCAGTACTTC.

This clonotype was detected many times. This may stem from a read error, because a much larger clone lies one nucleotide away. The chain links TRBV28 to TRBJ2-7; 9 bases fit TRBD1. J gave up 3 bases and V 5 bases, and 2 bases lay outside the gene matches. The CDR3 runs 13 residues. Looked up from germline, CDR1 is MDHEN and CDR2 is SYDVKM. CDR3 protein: CASSGTGIYEQYF. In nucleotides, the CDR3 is TGTGCCAGCAGTGGGACAGGGATCTACGAGCAGTACTTC. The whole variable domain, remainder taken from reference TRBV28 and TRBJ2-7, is DVKVTQSSRYLVKRTGEKVFLECVQDMDHENMFWYRQDPGLGLRLIYFSYDVKMKEKGDIPEGYSVSREKKERFSLILESASTNQTSMYLCASSGTGIYEQYFGPGTRLTVT.

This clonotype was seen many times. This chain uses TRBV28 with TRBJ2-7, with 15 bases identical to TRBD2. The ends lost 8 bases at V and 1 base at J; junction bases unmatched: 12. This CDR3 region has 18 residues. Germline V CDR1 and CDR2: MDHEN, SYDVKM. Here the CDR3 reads CASPPSGTSGRLSYEQYF. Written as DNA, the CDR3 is TGTGCCAGCCCACCTTCCGGGACTAGCGGGAGGCTTTCCTACGAGCAGTACTTC.

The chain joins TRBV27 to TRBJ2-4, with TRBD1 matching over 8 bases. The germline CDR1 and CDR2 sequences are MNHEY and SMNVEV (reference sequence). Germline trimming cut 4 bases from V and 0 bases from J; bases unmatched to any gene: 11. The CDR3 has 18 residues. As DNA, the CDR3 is TGTGCCAGCAGTTCATTATTACGGACAGGGCAAGCCAAAAACATTCAGTACTTC. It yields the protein CASSSLLRTGQAKNIQYF.

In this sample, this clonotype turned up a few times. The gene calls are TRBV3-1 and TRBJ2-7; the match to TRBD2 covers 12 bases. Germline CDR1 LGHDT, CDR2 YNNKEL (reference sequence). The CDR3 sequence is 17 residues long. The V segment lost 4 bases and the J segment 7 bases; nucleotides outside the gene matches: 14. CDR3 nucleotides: TGTGCCAGCAGCCTCCTCGGACTAGCGGGGACTCCGAGGGAGCAGTACTTC. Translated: CASSLLGLAGTPREQYF.

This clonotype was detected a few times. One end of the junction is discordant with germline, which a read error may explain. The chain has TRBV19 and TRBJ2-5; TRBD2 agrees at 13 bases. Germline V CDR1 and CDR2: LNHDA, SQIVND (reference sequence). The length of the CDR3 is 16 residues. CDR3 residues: CTSSSRTSGGAGTQYF. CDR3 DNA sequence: TGTACCAGTAGTTCCCGTACTAGCGGGGGGGCCGGGACCCAGTACTTC.

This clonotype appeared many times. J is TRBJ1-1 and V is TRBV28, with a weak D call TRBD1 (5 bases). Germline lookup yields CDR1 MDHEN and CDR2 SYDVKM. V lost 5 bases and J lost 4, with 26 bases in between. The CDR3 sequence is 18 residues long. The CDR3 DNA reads TGTGCCAGCAGTATAATGGATGAGAGTGGGGGGTTAGGCACTGAAGCTTTCTTT. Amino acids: CASSIMDESGGLGTEAFF. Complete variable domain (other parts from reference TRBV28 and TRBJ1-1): DVKVTQSSRYLVKRTGEKVFLECVQDMDHENMFWYRQDPGLGLRLIYFSYDVKMKEKGDIPEGYSVSREKKERFSLILESASTNQTSMYLCASSIMDESGGLGTEAFFGQGTRLTVV.

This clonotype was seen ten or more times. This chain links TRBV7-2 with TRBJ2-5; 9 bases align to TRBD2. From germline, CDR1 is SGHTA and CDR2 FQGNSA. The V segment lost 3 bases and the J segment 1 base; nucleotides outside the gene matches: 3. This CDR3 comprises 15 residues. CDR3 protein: CASSLTSGIQETQYF. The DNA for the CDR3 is TGTGCCAGCAGCTTGACTAGCGGTATCCAAGAGACCCAGTACTTC.

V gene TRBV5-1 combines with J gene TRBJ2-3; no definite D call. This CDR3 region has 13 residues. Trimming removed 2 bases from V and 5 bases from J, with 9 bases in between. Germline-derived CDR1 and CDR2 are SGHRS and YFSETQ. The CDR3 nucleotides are TGCGCCAGCAGCTTTCCGGGTCTAGATACGCAGTATTTT. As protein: CASSFPGLDTQYF.

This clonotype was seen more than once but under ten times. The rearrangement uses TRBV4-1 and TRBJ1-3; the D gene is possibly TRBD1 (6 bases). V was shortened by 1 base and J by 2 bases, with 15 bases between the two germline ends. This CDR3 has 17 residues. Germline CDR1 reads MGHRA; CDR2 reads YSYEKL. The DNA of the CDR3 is TGCGCCAGCAGCCAAGCCCTACAGGGTGGAGCTGGAAACACCATATATTTT. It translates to CASSQALQGGAGNTIYF.

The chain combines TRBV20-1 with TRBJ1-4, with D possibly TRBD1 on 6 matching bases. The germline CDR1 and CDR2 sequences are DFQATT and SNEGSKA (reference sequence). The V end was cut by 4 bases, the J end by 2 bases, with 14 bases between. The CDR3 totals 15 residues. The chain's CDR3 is CSATPWGGTNEKLFF. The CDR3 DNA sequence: TGCAGTGCTACTCCTTGGGGGGGCACTAATGAAAAACTGTTTTTT.

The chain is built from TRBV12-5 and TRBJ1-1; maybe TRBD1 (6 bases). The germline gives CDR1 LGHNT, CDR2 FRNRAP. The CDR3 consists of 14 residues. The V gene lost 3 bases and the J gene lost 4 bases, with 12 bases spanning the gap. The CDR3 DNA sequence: TGTGCTAGTGGTTTCGGAGGGGGGGGCACTGAAGCTTTCTTT. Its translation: CASGFGGGGTEAFF.

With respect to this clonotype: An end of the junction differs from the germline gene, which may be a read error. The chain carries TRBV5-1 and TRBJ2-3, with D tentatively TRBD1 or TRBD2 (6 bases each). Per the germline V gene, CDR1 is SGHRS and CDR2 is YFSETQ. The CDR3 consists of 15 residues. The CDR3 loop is CASSLANGGTDTQYF. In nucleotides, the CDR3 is TGCGCCAGCAGCTTGGCCAACGGGGGCACGGATACGCAGTATTTT. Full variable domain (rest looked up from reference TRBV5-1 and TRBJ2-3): KAGVTQTPRYLIKTRGQQVTLSCSPISGHRSVSWYQQTPGQGLQFLFEYFSETQRNKGNFPGRFSGRQFSNSRSEMNVSTLELGDSALYLCASSLANGGTDTQYFGPGTRLTVL.

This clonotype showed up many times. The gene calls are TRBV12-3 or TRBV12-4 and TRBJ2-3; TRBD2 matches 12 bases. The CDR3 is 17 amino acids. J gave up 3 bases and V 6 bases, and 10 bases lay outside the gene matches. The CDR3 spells CASSRPIGLAGTDTQYF. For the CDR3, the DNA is TGTGCCAGCAGCCGACCAATCGGACTAGCGGGAACAGATACGCAGTATTTT.

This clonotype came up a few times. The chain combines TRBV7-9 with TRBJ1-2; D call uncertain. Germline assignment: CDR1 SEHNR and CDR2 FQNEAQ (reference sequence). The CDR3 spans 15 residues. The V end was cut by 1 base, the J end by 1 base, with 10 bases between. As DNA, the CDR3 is TGTGCCAGCAGCTTAGATAGGCTCATTAACTATGGCTACACCTTC. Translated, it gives CASSLDRLINYGYTF.